This TCR beta chain was sequenced in a study of a mutant IDH1 vaccine in newly diagnosed glioma. On the study more broadly: In weeks 1, 3, 5, 7, 11, 15, 19 and 23, patients were vaccinated. Treated patients were approximately 62% male, about 38% female, mean age around 40 years. Most patients had received both radiotherapy and temozolomide, the prior options being radiotherapy, temozolomide, or both. Vaccination began 4-6 weeks post radiotherapy alone, or with temozolomide cycles.

Repertoires were generated with immunoSEQ multiplex PCR, while TCRdb's copy carries only in-frame clones and drops some. The sample carries about 29,000 clones, over 80% recorded once. As to this clone: Its matching antigen is unknown.

Time point defined: week 23, last vaccination. Every vaccine dose comprised 300 ug of mutant IDH1 20-mer peptide plus topical imiquimod. The CDR3 spans 10 residues. Germline CDR1 GTSNPN, CDR2 SVGIG (reference sequence). The ends were cut back, 5 bases at V and 7 bases at J, with 8 bases in the middle. The sequence was obtained from a woman in her late teens or twenties with glioma. This material consisted of PBMCs, taken from a glioma patient whose treatment included an IDH1 peptide vaccine. This sequence joins TRBV30 and TRBJ1-1; no firm D call. The CDR3 spells CAWVRGEAFF. CDR3 sequence (DNA): TGTGCCTGGGTACGAGGTGAAGCTTTCTTT.